The entry below describes one T cell receptor beta chain. The data belong to a study of blood T cell repertoires in COVID-19. Germline V CDR1 and CDR2: LGHDT, YNNKEL (reference sequence). The V segment lost 0 bases and the J segment 5 bases; nucleotides outside the gene matches: 3. The CDR3 is 16 residues long. Authors' analysis steps: Researchers report that nucleated cell counts were estimated from reference gene primer amplification. Here immunoSEQ multiplex PCR was the method, and the copy in TCRdb shows in-frame clones only, minus some. V, J and clone size were drawn from that table, and D and trimming were deduced from the DNA. The sample has more than 150,000 clones; 80% to 90% are singletons.

V and J are TRBV3-1 (or the pseudogene TRBV3-2) and TRBJ2-1, with 11 bases matching TRBD2. Sequencing used peripheral blood. The sequence came from a woman between 18 and 30 years old who had recovered from COVID-19. The CDR3 loop reads CASSQDWGLADNEQFF. The CDR3 nucleotides read TGTGCCAGCAGCCAAGATTGGGGACTAGCGGACAATGAGCAGTTCTTC.